Presented here are 30 T cell receptor beta chains from one specimen sequenced in a study of cytomegalovirus exposure and HLA in healthy donors. It was with 60 Vbeta and 13 Jbeta primers that the PCR ran. TCRdb keeps only in-frame clones here, not all; method: immunoSEQ multiplex PCR. The sample totals 190,000 or so clones. Sequencing was carried out using PBMCs. The receptors were gathered from a boy younger than 18 in good health and CMV-seronegative.

The gene calls are TRBV6-5 and TRBJ1-5; the D gene is possibly TRBD1 (6 bases). Germline V gene lookup returns CDR1 MNHEY and CDR2 SVGAGI. This CDR3 region has 14 residues. V lost 6 bases and J lost 7, with 16 bases in between. The CDR3 DNA reads TGTGCCAGCAGCCCAACAGGGTCGGGACAGCCCCAGCATTTT. It specifies CASSPTGSGQPQHF.

This chain joins TRBV30 and TRBJ1-5, with a weak D call TRBD1 (5 bases). The CDR3 sequence is 15 residues long. The V gene's germline CDR1 is GTSNPN and CDR2 SVGIG (reference sequence). With 1 base removed from V and 6 bases from J, the gap between germline ends came to 16 bases. The CDR3 spells CAWSGLGQGGQPQHF. The CDR3 bases are TGTGCCTGGAGTGGCTTAGGGCAGGGAGGTCAGCCCCAGCATTTT.

The CDR3 is CATPLVERGGGTDTQYF. The CDR3 bases are TGTGCCACCCCCCTAGTTGAGCGGGGGGGCGGCACAGATACGCAGTATTTT. The rearrangement uses TRBV7-7 and TRBJ2-3; 10 nucleotides agree with TRBD2. The CDR3 is 17 residues long. V shed 10 bases, J shed 1 base, and the junction held 14 bases outside the gene matches. Germline CDR1 reads SSHAT; CDR2 reads FNYEAQ (reference sequence).

The chain links TRBV19 to TRBJ1-1; 9 bases match TRBD1. The V gene end was trimmed by 5 bases and the J gene end by 5 bases; junction bases not matched to a gene: 9. CDR1 and CDR2 (germline): LNHDA, SQIVND (reference sequence). The CDR3 is 15 residues long. The CDR3 region is CASSDQGQGGTEAFF. The DNA of the CDR3 is TGTGCCAGTAGTGACCAGGGACAGGGCGGTACTGAAGCTTTCTTT.

The chain combines TRBV5-4 with TRBJ2-3; 7 nucleotides align to TRBD1. V trimming: 4 bases; J trimming: 1 base; junction bases outside the gene matches: 6. This CDR3 comprises 15 residues. The germline gives CDR1 SGHNT, CDR2 YYREEE (reference sequence). Written as DNA, the CDR3 is TGTGCCAGCAGCCAAACGGACAGGCGCACAGATACGCAGTATTTT. Encoded protein: CASSQTDRRTDTQYF.

The rearrangement joins TRBV2 to TRBJ2-7; 9 positions agree with TRBD1. The ends lost 7 bases at V and 6 bases at J; junction bases unmatched: 10. CDR1 SNHLY and CDR2 FYNNEI come from the germline V gene. The CDR3 totals 14 residues. DNA for the CDR3: TGTGCCAGCAATCCTCCGGGACAGGGAGCCGAGCAGTACTTC. Its protein product is CASNPPGQGAEQYF.

The CDR3, as DNA: TGTGCCAGCAGCTTAGTAACCCCGGGGACAGATACGCAGTATTTT. Translated, it gives CASSLVTPGTDTQYF. The chain is built from TRBV7-9 and TRBJ2-3; the D gene is possibly TRBD2 (5 bases). The CDR3 totals 15 residues. The germline gives CDR1 SEHNR, CDR2 FQNEAQ (reference sequence). The ends were cut back, 1 base at V and 3 bases at J, with 11 bases in the middle.

The V gene is TRBV15, the J gene TRBJ1-1; 7 positions match TRBD1. The germline CDR1 and CDR2 sequences are LNHNV and YYDKDF (reference sequence). The CDR3 has 14 residues. The trim removed 7 bases at V and 0 bases at J, leaving 5 bases unmatched. CDR3 loop: CATTSTGLNTEAFF. In DNA, the CDR3 is TGTGCCACCACCTCGACAGGGCTGAACACTGAAGCTTTCTTT.

The chain uses TRBV28 and TRBJ1-5; the D is unclear. This CDR3 has 15 residues. Germline V CDR1 and CDR2: MDHEN, SYDVKM. The V end was cut by 6 bases, the J end by 3 bases, with 15 bases between. This chain's CDR3 is CASRPLRDFNQPQHF. CDR3 DNA sequence: TGTGCCAGCAGGCCCCTTCGGGATTTCAATCAGCCCCAGCATTTT. The full variable domain, completed using reference TRBV28 and TRBJ1-5, is DVKVTQSSRYLVKRTGEKVFLECVQDMDHENMFWYRQDPGLGLRLIYFSYDVKMKEKGDIPEGYSVSREKKERFSLILESASTNQTSMYLCASRPLRDFNQPQHFGDGTRLSIL.

The chain has TRBV7-8 and TRBJ1-4; D uncertain. The CDR3 runs to 12 residues. Germline V CDR1 and CDR2: SGHVS, FQNEAQ. Trimming removed 5 bases at V and 4 bases at J, with 5 bases between. In DNA form, the CDR3 reads TGTGCCAGCAGCCTCAGTAATGAAAAACTGTTTTTT. The encoded protein is CASSLSNEKLFF. Based on the CDR3 plus reference TRBV7-8 and TRBJ1-4, the full variable domain is GAGVSQSPRYKVAKRGQDVALRCDPISGHVSLFWYQQALGQGPEFLTYFQNEAQLDKSGLPSDRFFAERPEGSVSTLKIQRTQQEDSAVYLCASSLSNEKLFFGSGTQLSVL.

The V and J genes are TRBV28 and TRBJ1-5; 10 bases agree with TRBD1. Germline V gives CDR1 MDHEN, CDR2 SYDVKM. V was pared by 5 bases and J by 1 base, with 8 bases of the junction left unmatched. The CDR3 runs to 17 residues. The CDR3 DNA is TGTGCCAGCAGTCACCACGGACAGGGGGTAAGCAATCAGCCCCAGCATTTT. Protein sequence: CASSHHGQGVSNQPQHF.

The rearrangement uses TRBV10-3 and TRBJ2-3; 10 bases match TRBD2. The CDR3 has 17 amino acids. V gave up 6 bases and J gave up 4 bases; unmatched junction bases: 13. From germline, CDR1 is ENHRY and CDR2 SYGVKD. The CDR3 loop reads CAISPHQRGGVSDTQYF. The CDR3 DNA reads as TGTGCCATCAGCCCGCACCAGCGGGGGGGTGTTTCAGATACGCAGTATTTT.

The chain has TRBV14 and TRBJ2-1, with 16 bases aligning to TRBD2. This CDR3 is 15 amino acids long. V was pared by 4 bases and J by 9 bases, with 3 bases of the junction left unmatched. CDR1 SGHDN and CDR2 FVKESK come from the germline V gene. The CDR3, as DNA: TGTGCCAGCAGCCCGGGACTAGCGGGGGGGACTGAGCAGTTCTTC. Its translation: CASSPGLAGGTEQFF.

V gene TRBV7-3 combines with J gene TRBJ2-2, with D unclear. CDR3 length: 13 amino acids. Germline CDR1 reads SGHTA; CDR2 reads FQGTGA. Trimming removed 3 bases from V and 7 bases from J, with 9 bases in between. The DNA for the CDR3 is TGTGCCAGCAGCTTCGACTTGAACGGGGAGCTGTTTTTT. Translated: CASSFDLNGELFF. Combining the CDR3 with reference TRBV7-3 and TRBJ2-2 gives the whole variable domain GAGVSQTPSNKVTEKGKYVELRCDPISGHTALYWYRQSLGQGPEFLIYFQGTGAADDSGLPNDRFFAVRPEGSVSTLKIQRTERGDSAVYLCASSFDLNGELFFGEGSRLTVL.

The rearrangement joins TRBV2 to TRBJ2-1, with unresolved D. This CDR3 comprises 15 residues. Per the germline V gene, CDR1 is SNHLY and CDR2 is FYNNEI. Trimming removed 11 bases at V and 0 bases at J, with 17 bases between. CDR3 protein: CAGTGLRSSYNEQFF. CDR3 nucleotides: TGTGCCGGAACCGGGTTGCGGAGCTCCTACAATGAGCAGTTCTTC.

This sequence joins TRBV7-9 and TRBJ1-1; D remains ambiguous. Germline CDR1 is SEHNR and CDR2 is FQNEAQ (reference sequence). V was clipped by 5 bases and J by 10 bases, with 5 bases between them. This CDR3 has 9 amino acids. For the CDR3, the DNA is TGTGCCAGCAGCCCCGTAGCTTTCTTT. Translation gives CASSPVAFF.

The rearrangement links TRBV6-5 to TRBJ2-3, with 7 bases fitting TRBD1. Germline CDR1 is MNHEY and CDR2 is SVGAGI. V lost 7 bases and J lost 10; bases outside the gene matches: 14. The CDR3 length is 14 residues. CDR3 sequence (DNA): TGTGCCAGCATTGACAGGGTTCCGGAGTTAGCGCAGTATTTT. This codes for CASIDRVPELAQYF.

The chain joins TRBV29-1 to TRBJ2-3; a weak D match, TRBD2 (6 bases). Germline V gives CDR1 SQVTM, CDR2 ANQGSEA. V was shortened by 6 bases and J by 1 base, with 11 bases between the two germline ends. The CDR3 runs 13 residues. CDR3 in amino acids: CSVLADRTDTQYF. The CDR3, as DNA: TGCAGCGTCTTAGCGGACCGCACAGATACGCAGTATTTT.

The chain couples TRBV28 to TRBJ1-4; TRBD1 might be the D (5 bases). The germline V and J ends were trimmed by 6 bases and 6 bases, with 11 bases remaining between them. The CDR3 length is 13 residues. Germline CDR1 MDHEN, CDR2 SYDVKM. The CDR3 nucleotides are TGTGCCAGCAGACAGGTTCTGGATGAAAAACTGTTTTTT. Translation gives CASRQVLDEKLFF.

The chain combines TRBV6-5 with TRBJ1-1; a weak D match, TRBD1 (6 bases). The CDR3 is made up of 16 amino acids. The ends were cut back, 0 bases at V and 1 base at J, with 12 bases in the middle. Per germline, CDR1 MNHEY and CDR2 SVGAGI. CDR3 loop: CASSYSVGAGNTEAFF. CDR3 coding DNA: TGTGCCAGCAGTTACTCGGTGGGGGCGGGGAACACTGAAGCTTTCTTT.

This chain uses TRBV30 with TRBJ1-2; D uncertain. Deletions cut 3 bases from V and 0 bases from J, with 11 bases between. The CDR3 length is 14 residues. Germline V gene data show CDR1 as GTSNPN and CDR2 as SVGIG (reference sequence). The CDR3: CAWSQPGSNYGYTF. The CDR3 DNA reads TGTGCCTGGAGCCAACCGGGGTCTAACTATGGCTACACCTTC.

The CDR3 nucleotides read TGTGCCACCGGCGGCAATGAGCAGTTCTTC. Protein product: CATGGNEQFF. This chain connects TRBV15 to TRBJ2-1; unclear D gene. Trimming removed 8 bases from V and 6 bases from J, with 5 bases in between. Germline V CDR1 and CDR2: LNHNV, YYDKDF (reference sequence). The length of the CDR3 is 10 residues.

This rearrangement joins TRBV5-4 to TRBJ1-6, with D possibly TRBD1 on 6 matching bases. The CDR3 is made up of 15 amino acids. Per germline, CDR1 SGHNT and CDR2 YYREEE (reference sequence). V lost 4 bases and J lost 6, with 14 bases in between. DNA of the CDR3: TGTGCCAGCAGCGTGGGGGGCAAACTTAATTCACCCCTCCACTTT. Translation: CASSVGGKLNSPLHF. The entire variable domain, with the rest obtained from reference TRBV5-4 and TRBJ1-6, is as follows: ETGVTQSPTHLIKTRGQQVTLRCSSQSGHNTVSWYQQALGQGPQFIFQYYREEENGRGNFPPRFSGLQFPNYSSELNVNALELDDSALYLCASSVGGKLNSPLHFGNGTRLTVT.

CDR3 DNA: TGCGCCAGCACGCGGGAAGGTACTGAAGCTTTCTTT. This gives the protein CASTREGTEAFF. The V call is TRBV5-1, the J call TRBJ1-1, with D uncertain. Trimming cost V 6 bases and J 5 bases, with 11 bases left between them. Per germline, CDR1 SGHRS and CDR2 YFSETQ. The CDR3 consists of 12 residues.

The CDR3, as DNA: TGTGCCACCAGCGAGAGGGGGGACAGGGTATCCTACGAGCAGTACTTC. The encoded protein is CATSERGDRVSYEQYF. The chain recombines TRBV15 with TRBJ2-5, with 9 positions matching TRBD1. The DNA matches TRBJ2-7 better at its end, which makes the J call doubtful. Germline V CDR1 and CDR2: LNHNV, YYDKDF (reference sequence). The CDR3 sequence is 16 residues long.

This chain connects TRBV7-9 to TRBJ2-7; 8 bases are a match to TRBD1. The germline gives CDR1 SEHNR, CDR2 FQNEAQ (reference sequence). Germline trimming cut 5 bases from V and 6 bases from J; bases unmatched to any gene: 12. CDR3 length equals 15 residues. The DNA of the CDR3 is TGTGCCAGCAGCCTGTCCCTTGGGACAGGTCGCGAGCAGTACTTC. This sequence encodes CASSLSLGTGREQYF.

This sequence joins TRBV27 and TRBJ1-5; TRBD1 might be the D (5 bases). The CDR3 runs 13 residues. CDR1 is MNHEY, CDR2 SMNVEV, per germline (reference sequence). The V and J ends lost 6 bases and 1 base respectively, with 7 bases between them. CDR3 in amino acids: CASRPGSNQPQHF. Written as DNA, the CDR3 is TGTGCCAGCAGACCAGGGAGCAATCAGCCCCAGCATTTT.

The chain uses TRBV2 and TRBJ2-5; TRBD1 aligns across 9 bases. From germline, CDR1 is SNHLY and CDR2 FYNNEI. The CDR3 length is 14 residues. V lost 6 bases, J lost 13 bases, and 15 bases stayed unmatched. The CDR3 reads CASRGWDRVTWRYF. The DNA of the CDR3 is TGTGCCAGCAGGGGATGGGACAGGGTTACCTGGCGGTACTTC.

The chain is built from TRBV30 and TRBJ1-6; D is unresolved. The ends were cut back, 3 bases at V and 12 bases at J, with 15 bases in the middle. Germline loops: CDR1 GTSNPN, CDR2 SVGIG (reference sequence). This CDR3 spans 13 amino acids. The CDR3: CAWSGSKREPLHF. The DNA of the CDR3 is TGTGCCTGGAGCGGAAGTAAGAGGGAACCCCTCCACTTT.

This chain connects TRBV19 to TRBJ1-2; D is unresolved. The CDR3 is made up of 12 amino acids. With 3 bases removed from V and 9 bases from J, the gap between germline ends came to 11 bases. Germline assignment: CDR1 LNHDA and CDR2 SQIVND (reference sequence). This chain's CDR3 is CASSIGVLSYTF. In DNA, the CDR3 is TGTGCCAGTAGTATCGGGGTTCTGAGCTACACCTTC.